A single T cell receptor beta chain is shown here with its context. Its target is not known. The sample is drawn from a study of T cell clones after liver transplantation. Findings and limits, study-wide: Conclusions were preliminary, with small, heterogeneous patient groups. Donor-reactive sequences fell more than third party-reactive ones, suggesting partial deletion.

Data came from immunoSEQ multiplex PCR; TCRdb stores just in-frame clones and leaves some out. This table holds some 80,000 clones, nearly 85% found once. Germline CDR1 reads LNHDA; CDR2 reads SQIVND (reference sequence). This CDR3 is 14 amino acids long. V lost 6 bases and J lost 2, with 12 bases in between. This receptor was identified in a human patient who received a liver transplant. Among the T cells, some may be from the graft donor. This sequence joins TRBV19 and TRBJ2-3; D may be TRBD2 (5 bases). The sample consisted of CD4+ T cells from blood, taken around 45 months after liver transplant. CDR3 bases: TGTGCCAGTAGCCGGACTTTCTACACAGATACGCAGTATTTT. Translated, it gives CASSRTFYTDTQYF.